These T cell receptor beta chains were read from a single sample in a study of cytomegalovirus exposure and HLA in healthy donors. TCRdb keeps only in-frame clones here, not all; method: immunoSEQ multiplex PCR. The table lists 50,000 or so clones, 65% to 80% of them singletons, with around 2.4% in the top ten. The sequencing sample was made of PBMCs. These TCRs come from a female donor in good health and CMV-seronegative. Both conserved end residues are part of each CDR3. Fields, in order: J gene, V gene, D gene, clone size, CDR3 DNA, CDR3 protein. The D gene is left open where the match is weak. Part of the rows lack a size; the others show once, few, many or a class for expanded clones.

TRBJ1-5	TRBV28	.	.	TGTGCCAGCAGTCCAATGGGGCGGGGGGTGGCTCAGCCCCAGCATTTT	CASSPMGRGVAQPQHF
TRBJ2-3	TRBV10-3	.	once	TGTGCCATCAGTGCGCCGACCGACAGGGAGGACACAGATACGCAGTATTTT	CAISAPTDREDTDTQYF
TRBJ2-7	TRBV6-1	TRBD2	once	TGTGCCAGTCTATGGGGCTGGGGGGGCGAGCAGTACTTC	CASLWGWGGEQYF
TRBJ1-5	TRBV19	.	few	TGTGCCAGTACCTCGGACAGTTCTTATCAGCCCCAGCATTTT	CASTSDSSYQPQHF
TRBJ1-1	TRBV2	.	.	TGTGCCAGCAGACTTCAGGATAACACTGAAGCTTTCTTT	CASRLQDNTEAFF
TRBJ2-1	TRBV28	TRBD1	.	TGTGCCAGCAGTAATACCGGGACAGGGTCCTACAATGAGCAGTTCTTC	CASSNTGTGSYNEQFF
TRBJ2-5	TRBV5-1	TRBD2	few	TGCGCCAGCAGCTTGGGAGGGACTAGCGGGGGACAAGAGACCCAGTACTTC	CASSLGGTSGGQETQYF
TRBJ2-5	TRBV30	.	.	TGTGCCTGGAGTGTTTTAGGGGAAGAAGGCCACTTC	CAWSVLGEEGHF
TRBJ2-1	TRBV27	TRBD2	.	TGTGCCAGCAGCCGAACTAGCGGCCGCTCCTACAATGAGCAGTTCTTC	CASSRTSGRSYNEQFF
TRBJ1-3	TRBV6-1	.	.	TGTGCCAGCAGTGGAAATGCAGAAGCTGGAAACACCATATATTTT	CASSGNAEAGNTIYF
TRBJ1-6	TRBV5-1	TRBD1	.	TGCGCCAGCAAAGGGACAGGGGATAATTCACCCCTCCACTTT	CASKGTGDNSPLHF
TRBJ2-3	TRBV7-3	TRBD2	few	TGTGCCAGCAGCTTAAATCCGGGAGGGGGGGATACGCAGTATTTT	CASSLNPGGGDTQYF
TRBJ1-1	TRBV14	.	.	TGTGCCAGCAGCCAAGCCCGAAAAGCGGGGGAGGCTTTCTTT	CASSQARKAGEAFF
TRBJ1-6	TRBV28	.	.	TGTGCCAGCAGTCCCGGACAGTTGAATTCACCCCTCCACTTT	CASSPGQLNSPLHF
TRBJ1-2	TRBV2	.	few	TGTGCCAGTCAACAGGGTCCGGGCTATGGCTACACCTTC	CASQQGPGYGYTF
TRBJ2-1	TRBV5-6	.	.	TGTGCCAGCAGCGGATCTAGCCTAGTTTTCTACAATGAGCAGTTCTTC	CASSGSSLVFYNEQFF
TRBJ1-2	TRBV4-2	.	.	TGTGCCACCGGGTCCGACCCTCTTTATGGCTACACCTTC	CATGSDPLYGYTF
TRBJ2-7	TRBV20-1	.	.	TGCAGTGTTGGTAAGACAGAGCAGTACTTC	CSVGKTEQYF
TRBJ2-3	TRBV7-6	.	.	TGTGCCAGCACCCTGGGCCCGGGTTCCGCGGGGGATACGCAGTATTTT	CASTLGPGSAGDTQYF
TRBJ2-1	TRBV27	.	.	TGTGCCAGCAGTTTAAATCGTCTACCCTACAATGAGCAGTTCTTC	CASSLNRLPYNEQFF
TRBJ2-7	TRBV18	.	.	TGTGCCAGCTCAGTAAACTCCTACGAGCAGTACTTC	CASSVNSYEQYF
TRBJ2-1	TRBV6-5	.	.	TGTGCCAGCAGTTACGCGGCGACCTACAATGAGCAGTTCTTC	CASSYAATYNEQFF
TRBJ2-7	TRBV27	.	.	TGTGCCAGCAGTTTGTGGCAGGGGAACAACGAGCAGTACTTC	CASSLWQGNNEQYF
TRBJ2-1	TRBV7-6	.	.	TGTGCCAGCAGCCATCCCGGTAGGCGGAATGAGCAGTTCTTC	CASSHPGRRNEQFF
TRBJ1-1	TRBV10-3	.	.	TGTGCCATCAGTGAACCAGGGCTGAACACTGAAGCTTTCTTT	CAISEPGLNTEAFF
TRBJ2-5	TRBV7-9	.	.	TGTGCCAGCAGCTTAGGACAGATCCAAGAGACCCAGTACTTC	CASSLGQIQETQYF
TRBJ2-7	TRBV10-3	.	.	TGTGCCATCGGACGGGAGAGCTACGAGCAGTACTTC	CAIGRESYEQYF
TRBJ2-2	TRBV2	TRBD1	.	TGTGCCAGCTCGGGACAGCGAACCGGGGAGCTGTTTTTT	CASSGQRTGELFF
TRBJ2-7	TRBV25-1	TRBD2	.	TGTGCCAGCAGTGTTGGTAGCGGGCCCTACGAGCAGTACTTC	CASSVGSGPYEQYF
TRBJ2-5	TRBV18	TRBD1	.	TGTGCCAGCTCACCACCCGGGACAGGGGACTCAGGGGCCCAGTACTTC	CASSPPGTGDSGAQYF
TRBJ2-7	TRBV28	.	.	TGTGCCAGCAGCCGGTACGGGTCTACCTACGAGCAGTACTTC	CASSRYGSTYEQYF
TRBJ1-2	TRBV5-1	TRBD1	.	TGCGCCAGCCAGGGACAGTGGAACTATGGCTACACCTTC	CASQGQWNYGYTF
TRBJ1-5	TRBV5-6	.	.	TGTGCCAGCAGCTTTGGGGGGTGGGGGGATCAGCCCCAGCATTTT	CASSFGGWGDQPQHF
TRBJ2-7	TRBV10-1	.	.	TGCGCCAGCAGTGAGGCTATCCTCTACGAGCAGTACTTC	CASSEAILYEQYF
TRBJ1-1	TRBV30	TRBD1	.	TGTGCCTGGAGCCTTCCGTCCGACAGGGGGCGGACTGAAGCTTTCTTT	CAWSLPSDRGRTEAFF
TRBJ2-5	TRBV7-6	.	.	TGTGCCAGCAGCTTAGCGCGTAGCACCCAAGAGACCCAGTACTTC	CASSLARSTQETQYF
TRBJ2-3	TRBV5-1	.	.	TGCGCCAGCAGCTCGTTGGATACGCAGTATTTT	CASSSLDTQYF
TRBJ2-7	TRBV19	TRBD2	.	TGTGCCAGTAGAAAGACTAGCGGGAGAGGGTACGAGCAGTACTTC	CASRKTSGRGYEQYF
TRBJ2-1	TRBV7-8	.	.	TGTGCCAGCAGCTTAACCGGGGGTTCCTACAATGAGCAGTTCTTC	CASSLTGGSYNEQFF
TRBJ1-2	TRBV9	TRBD1	.	TGTGCCAGCAGCCCCCAGGGACAGGCAGCTAACTATGGCTACACCTTC	CASSPQGQAANYGYTF